These T cell receptor beta chains were read from a single sample in a study of T-cell reconstitution after alpha-beta-depleted transplantation in children. TCRdb analysed the PCR reads with MiXCR anew, one entry per CDR3 protein. The sample yields roughly 280,000 distinct CDR3 sequences, around 10% seen once. Sequenced here: peripheral blood, sampled 180 days after TCRalphabeta/CD19-depleted stem cell transplant. The receptors originated from a male patient under 10 years old who had a stem cell transplant for chronic granulomatous disease, so the T cells may come from the graft donor. CDR3s include the opening cysteine and the closing phenylalanine or tryptophan. D genes are given only for firm matches. Some rows have no size entry. The others give once, few or many, or a class for an expanded clone.

>TRBD1|many|TRBV20-1|TRBJ2-1
CSAQYAGGRYNEQFF
TGCAGTGCTCAATACGCAGGGGGTCGTTACAATGAGCAGTTCTTC
>TRBD2|many|TRBV20-1|TRBJ2-2
CSAPNPGLAATGELFF
TGCAGTGCTCCGAACCCGGGACTAGCGGCCACCGGGGAGCTGTTTTTT
>.|many|TRBV5-1|TRBJ2-2
CASSLAPNTGELFF
TGCGCCAGCAGCTTGGCCCCTAACACCGGGGAGCTGTTTTTT
>.|many|TRBV20-1|TRBJ2-7
CSARARDMGSEQYF
TGCAGTGCTAGAGCCCGGGACATGGGGTCCGAGCAGTACTTC
>TRBD2|many|TRBV12-3/TRBV12-4|TRBJ2-1
CASSSPGLAGYNEQFF
TGTGCCAGCAGTTCACCGGGACTAGCGGGATACAATGAGCAGTTCTTC
>.|.|TRBV14|TRBJ1-4
CASSQGRYGLLRGEKLFF
TGTGCCAGCAGCCAAGGCCGGTACGGACTATTAAGGGGAGAAAAACTGTTTTTT
>TRBD2|many|TRBV4-2|TRBJ2-3
CASSRSGLAVSTDTQYF
TGTGCCAGCAGCCGATCTGGACTAGCAGTTAGCACAGATACGCAGTATTTT
>TRBD2|.|TRBV12-3/TRBV12-4|TRBJ2-3
CASSWGGRTDTHYF
TGTGCCAGCAGTTGGGGAGGGCGAACAGATACGCACTATTTT
>.|many|TRBV5-1|TRBJ2-1
CASSIGLTNNEQFF
TGCGCCAGCAGCATCGGCCTCACTAACAATGAGCAGTTCTTC
>TRBD1|many|TRBV4-3|TRBJ2-6
CASSQNPGTGAGANVLTF
TGCGCCAGCAGCCAGAACCCCGGGACAGGGGCTGGGGCCAACGTCCTGACTTTC
>.|many|TRBV30|TRBJ1-5
CAWSVHGNQPQHF
TGTGCCTGGAGTGTCCATGGCAATCAGCCCCAGCATTTT
>.|many|TRBV7-9|TRBJ2-5
CASSLPALQETQYF
TGTGCCAGCAGCCTTCCAGCTCTTCAGGAGACCCAGTACTTC
>TRBD2|many|TRBV29-1|TRBJ2-3
CSVEKKRGAGDTQYF
TGCAGCGTTGAAAAAAAGCGGGGGGCCGGGGATACGCAGTATTTT
>TRBD1|many|TRBV6-1|TRBJ2-1
CASSTDRGQYNEQFF
TGTGCCAGCAGTACGGACAGGGGACAGTACAATGAGCAGTTCTTC
>TRBD2|many|TRBV10-3|TRBJ2-7
CAISELAGGPYEQYF
TGTGCCATCAGTGAGTTAGCGGGAGGGCCGTACGAGCAGTACTTC
>.|many|TRBV7-2|TRBJ2-7
CASSLLVFYEQYF
TGTGCCAGCAGCTTACTGGTGTTCTACGAGCAGTACTTC
>.|many|TRBV11-2|TRBJ2-1
CASSLDRWEEIHEQFF
TGTGCCAGCAGCTTAGATCGGTGGGAGGAAATACATGAGCAGTTCTTC
>.|many|TRBV6-2/TRBV6-3|TRBJ2-5
CASRGAGWSKKETQYF
TGTGCCAGCAGAGGAGCGGGTTGGTCGAAGAAAGAGACCCAGTACTTC
>TRBD2|.|TRBV12-3/TRBV12-4|TRBJ2-7
CASSLSLAGGPYEQYF
TGTGCCAGCAGTTTATCCCTAGCGGGAGGGCCGTACGAGCAGTACTTC
>.|many|TRBV6-2/TRBV6-3|TRBJ2-7
CASSQSSEQYF
TGTGCCAGCAGCCAAAGTAGCGAGCAGTACTTC
>.|many|TRBV12-3/TRBV12-4|TRBJ2-1
CASSSPLSSYNEQFF
TGTGCCAGCAGTTCTCCACTGAGCTCCTACAATGAGCAGTTCTTC
>TRBD2|many|TRBV5-1|TRBJ2-1
CASSLGSSGSRDEQFF
TGCGCCAGCAGCTTGGGTTCTAGCGGGAGTCGGGATGAGCAGTTCTTC